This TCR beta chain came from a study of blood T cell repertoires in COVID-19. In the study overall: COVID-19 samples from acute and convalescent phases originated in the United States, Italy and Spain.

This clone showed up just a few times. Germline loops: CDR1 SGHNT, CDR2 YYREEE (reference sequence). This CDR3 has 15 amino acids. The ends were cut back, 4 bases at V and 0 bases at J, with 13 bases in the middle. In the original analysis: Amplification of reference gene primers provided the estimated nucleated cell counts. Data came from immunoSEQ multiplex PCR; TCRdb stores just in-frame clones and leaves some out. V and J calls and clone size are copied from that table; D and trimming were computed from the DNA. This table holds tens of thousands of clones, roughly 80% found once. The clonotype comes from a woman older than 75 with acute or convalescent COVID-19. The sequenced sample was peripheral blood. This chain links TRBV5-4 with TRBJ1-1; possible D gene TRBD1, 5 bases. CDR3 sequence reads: CASSPQEGLNTEAFF. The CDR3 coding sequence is TGTGCCAGCAGCCCCCAGGAGGGGCTGAACACTGAAGCTTTCTTT.